The rows below give T cell receptor beta chains drawn from one sample of a study of T cell repertoires in cytomegalovirus infection. No antigen has been identified for these receptors. TCRdb fed the reads into MiXCR, producing one record per CDR3 protein. The data contain about 920,000 distinct CDR3 sequences, roughly 30% of them seen just once; the ten biggest clones take up around 15%. The material sequenced was cultured CD8+ T cells from PBMCs, taken from culture after CMV antigen stimulation. The receptors originated from a human donor in good health (CMV status not recorded). Some clones in this sample may be carry-over from other donors' samples. The conserved cysteine and the conserved F or W are not part of the CDR3 here.

TRBJ2-7 TRBV12-3/TRBV12-4 ASSLRAPYEQY
TRBJ1-6 TRBV2 ARNRGRGGGSPLH
TRBJ2-1 TRBV2 ASTRGGLNEQF
TRBJ1-5 TRBV12-3/TRBV12-4 ASSATGFQPQH
TRBJ1-2 TRBV5-1 ASSSREGGGYT
TRBJ1-2 TRBV11-2 ASSAPPGYT
TRBJ2-2 TRBV28 ASRPLSPKTGTTGELF
TRBJ2-5 TRBV7-6 ASSTGLQETQY
TRBJ2-2 TRBV4-1 ASSVHRDTGELF
TRBJ1-5 TRBV7-8 ASREGGQGPWQPQH
TRBJ2-1 TRBV19 ASSISDAPLNEQF
TRBJ2-3 TRBV6-6 ASSYPLAGGQGDTQY
TRBJ2-2 TRBV15 ATSRDFTGELF
TRBJ1-1 TRBV12-3/TRBV12-4 ASSLAGGLGAEAF
TRBJ1-5 TRBV19 ASSPTTGLSRNQPQH
TRBJ1-2 TRBV7-2 ASSFTDSSYGYT
TRBJ2-3 TRBV6-1 ASKKGLAIGTDTQY
TRBJ2-5 TRBV11-3 ASSKRGLAGQETQY
TRBJ2-3 TRBV10-3 AISESKRRGSDTQY
TRBJ2-1 TRBV7-9 ASSQTTGGYEQF
TRBJ2-7 TRBV6-1 ASSEGRLPSYEQY
TRBJ1-1 TRBV19 ASSIGTVRNTEAF
TRBJ2-2 TRBV19 ASSAWTGHTGELF
TRBJ2-2 TRBV25-1 ASSVAMTGELF
TRBJ2-1 TRBV7-2 ASAWGGAYNEQF
TRBJ2-1 TRBV27 ASRQARNEQF
TRBJ1-1 TRBV4-1 ASSQTFTTALNTEAF
TRBJ2-7 TRBV27 ASSSKEDYEQY